Listed below are T cell receptor beta chains from one sample, sequenced in a study of blood T cell repertoires in COVID-19. Profiled with immunoSEQ multiplex PCR; TCRdb holds only in-frame clones, not every one. Here the sample spans 150,000 to 200,000 clones, around 87% being singletons. Sequencing input: peripheral blood. All receptors come from a man aged 35 to 55 with active or convalescent COVID-19. The conserved cysteine and the conserved F or W are not part of the CDR3 here. Each record gives: V gene, J gene, CDR3 protein.

TRBV25-1	TRBJ2-2	ASSEQGRTGELF
TRBV2	TRBJ2-1	ASSDEGQGYNEQF
TRBV11-2	TRBJ2-7	ASSHALGQGLYEQY
TRBV15	TRBJ2-2	ATSRENRKRDRALWSTTGELF
TRBV11-2	TRBJ2-7	ASSFSGIGGYEQY
TRBV11-3	TRBJ2-1	ASSSGSGGYNEQF
TRBV28	TRBJ1-6	ASSSPGQNSPLH
TRBV28	TRBJ2-7	ASSLQGEQY
TRBV5-1	TRBJ1-4	ASSLRVGGNEKLF
TRBV25-1	TRBJ1-1	ASSGGGRTEAF
TRBV6-5	TRBJ1-2	ASSYGAEYGYT
TRBV10-1	TRBJ2-2	ASSESGGTGITNTGELF
TRBV10-3	TRBJ2-7	AIRGTGASYEQY
TRBV7-2	TRBJ1-2	ASSLDRGPNYGYT
TRBV30	TRBJ2-7	AWSAGQLYEQY
TRBV4-3	TRBJ1-6	ASSGQGASPLH
TRBV15	TRBJ2-7	ATSRDRTAYEQY
TRBV4-3	TRBJ1-2	ASSQDRAPNYGYT
TRBV2	TRBJ1-6	ASSEAGRLSNSPLH
TRBV28	TRBJ1-3	ASSPEVSGNTIY
TRBV18	TRBJ1-5	ASSSRGSNQPQH
TRBV18	TRBJ1-2	ASSVPGYGYT
TRBV2	TRBJ2-2	ASSYRGLGRELF
TRBV2	TRBJ2-7	ASSEGQEQEQY
TRBV29-1	TRBJ1-1	SVVRSPGEAF
TRBV19	TRBJ1-2	ASSQGQNYGYT